This T cell receptor (beta chain) was profiled in a study of control samples from healthy donors and cancer patients. The data were produced by immunoSEQ multiplex PCR, yet TCRdb's version contains in-frame clones alone and is incomplete. The sample consists of roughly 150,000 clones, about 91% of them appearing once. This CDR3 is 13 amino acids long. Germline CDR1 is MNHEY and CDR2 is SVGAGI. V was pared by 5 bases and J by 8 bases, with 15 bases between. The chain links TRBV6-5 to TRBJ1-2, with TRBD1 as a possible D gene (6 bases). The sequence was collected from a man aged 18-30 years in good health. Material: blood. CDR3 DNA sequence: TGTGCCAGCAGTATGGCAGGGGTTGGGGGCTACACCTTC. Translated: CASSMAGVGGYTF.